A selection of T cell receptor beta chains follows, all from one sample in a study of T cells in Graves' hyperthyroidism and ophthalmopathy. TCRdb reprocessed the multiplex PCR reads with MiXCR, giving one entry per CDR3 protein. The table lists about 400,000 distinct CDR3 sequences, 11% to 15% of them singletons, with around 28% in the top ten. Sequencing was performed on blood. The origin of the receptors is a man aged 45-65 years with Graves' ophthalmopathy. CDR3s include the opening cysteine and the closing phenylalanine or tryptophan. The D gene is left open where the match is weak. Not all rows give a size; the values are once, few, many and, for expanded clones, a class.

len	abundance	v_gene	d_gene	j_gene	CDR3nt	CDR3aa
18	few	TRBV28	TRBD1	TRBJ1-5	TGTGCCAGCAGTTTTCTGGGACAGGGGGCCTTATTAGGTCAGCCCCAGCATTTT	CASSFLGQGALLGQPQHF
16	many	TRBV29-1	TRBD1	TRBJ2-7	TGCAGCGTTGAAGGGATAATTGACAGGGGCTTGTACGAGCAGTACTTC	CSVEGIIDRGLYEQYF
18	many	TRBV7-8	TRBD2	TRBJ2-7	TGTGCCAGCAGTTCCCGGGCGGGAGGCTCCGTTCCCCCCTACGAGCAGTACTTC	CASSSRAGGSVPPYEQYF
13	many	TRBV20-1	TRBD1	TRBJ1-5	TGCAGTGCTAGAGGGACAGGGTATCAGCCCCAGCATTTT	CSARGTGYQPQHF
14	many	TRBV12-3/TRBV12-4	-	TRBJ2-2	TGTGCCAGCAGTTTACTAACGGCCGATCTGGAGCTGTTTTTT	CASSLLTADLELFF
16	many	TRBV6-5	-	TRBJ2-1	TGTGCCAGCAGTTACTTAGGGTTAAGCTCCTACAATGAGCAGTTCTTC	CASSYLGLSSYNEQFF
15	many	TRBV7-9	TRBD1	TRBJ1-1	TGTGCCAGCAGCTTAACGACAGGGGAGGGCACTGAAGCTTTCTTT	CASSLTTGEGTEAFF
16	many	TRBV11-2	TRBD2	TRBJ2-5	TGTGCCAGCAGCTTCGGTGGTCTAGCGGGAGGTGAGACCCAGTACTTC	CASSFGGLAGGETQYF
16	many	TRBV6-1	-	TRBJ2-1	TGTGCCAGCAGTGCCCCCAGGAGCTCCTCCTACAATGAGCAGTTCTTC	CASSAPRSSSYNEQFF
12	many	TRBV7-8	-	TRBJ2-7	TGTGCCAGCAGCCAAAACTCCTACGAGCAGTACTTC	CASSQNSYEQYF
15	many	TRBV28	-	TRBJ2-7	TGTGCCAGCAGTCACACGGGGACCCCCTCCTACGAGCAGTACTTC	CASSHTGTPSYEQYF
15	many	TRBV28	-	TRBJ2-5	TGTGCCAGCAGTTTAACCGGACGGGTGGTTGAGACCCAGTACTTC	CASSLTGRVVETQYF
11	many	TRBV11-2	-	TRBJ2-7	TGTGCCAGCAGCTTCTCCTACGAGCAGTACTTC	CASSFSYEQYF
12	-	TRBV20-1	-	TRBJ1-1	TGCAGTGCTATCGGAGGGATTACTGAAGCTTTCTTT	CSAIGGITEAFF
16	many	TRBV20-1	-	TRBJ2-3	TGCAGTGCTAGAGAGCAATTTAGCGGAAGCACAGATACGCAGTATTTT	CSAREQFSGSTDTQYF
15	few	TRBV7-9	-	TRBJ2-7	TGTGCCAGCAGCTCAGGGGGGGGCTGGTCCTACGAGCAGTACTTC	CASSSGGGWSYEQYF
16	many	TRBV7-2	-	TRBJ1-2	TGTGCCAGCAGCCTACGGAAGGGGCTGTCGAACTATGGCTACACCTTC	CASSLRKGLSNYGYTF
13	many	TRBV18	-	TRBJ2-2	TGTGCCAGCTCACCACTTCAAACCGGGGAGCTGTTTTTT	CASSPLQTGELFF
14	many	TRBV28	-	TRBJ1-3	TGTGCCAGCAGTTTCGGGGGTACTGGAAACACCATATATTTT	CASSFGGTGNTIYF
13	-	TRBV5-1	TRBD1	TRBJ2-1	TGCGCCAGCAGCTTTCAGGGGGACAATGAGCAGTTCTTC	CASSFQGDNEQFF
11	many	TRBV4-1	-	TRBJ2-1	TGCGCCAGCAGCCACTCCAATGAGCAGTTCTTC	CASSHSNEQFF
14	many	TRBV5-1	TRBD2	TRBJ2-1	TGCGCCAGCAGCTTAGCGGGATCGGGAAATGAGCAGTTCTTC	CASSLAGSGNEQFF
15	many	TRBV20-1	-	TRBJ2-5	TGCAGTGCTAGCCAGGCCAGGGGGGGCACAGAGACCCAGTACTTC	CSASQARGGTETQYF
14	few	TRBV27	TRBD1	TRBJ1-6	TGTGCCAGCAGTTGGGACAGGGGGCCTTCACCCCTCCACTTT	CASSWDRGPSPLHF
13	many	TRBV20-1	-	TRBJ2-1	TGCAGTGCCGAAAGGGGGGCTTACAATGAGCAGTTCTTC	CSAERGAYNEQFF
17	many	TRBV20-1	TRBD2	TRBJ2-3	TGCAGTGCTAGAGATATAAATAGCGGGAGTGCGGCAGATACGCAGTATTTT	CSARDINSGSAADTQYF
17	many	TRBV28	TRBD1	TRBJ2-4	TGTGCCAGCAGCCCGTTTTCCGGGACAGGGGGCGAAAACATTCAGTACTTC	CASSPFSGTGGENIQYF
14	few	TRBV12-3/TRBV12-4	-	TRBJ1-4	TGTGCCAGCAGCCAGGCCGGGGCTAATGAAAAACTGTTTTTT	CASSQAGANEKLFF
14	many	TRBV28	TRBD2	TRBJ2-5	TGTGCCAGCTCGCTTCCGGGAGGTCCTGAGACCCAGTACTTC	CASSLPGGPETQYF
12	-	TRBV10-1	-	TRBJ2-7	TGCGCCAGCAGTGAGAGCGACTACGAGCAGTACTTC	CASSESDYEQYF
15	once	TRBV15	-	TRBJ2-1	TGTGCCACCAGCATTGGGGCAGGAGGGTTCAATGAGCAGTTCTTC	CATSIGAGGFNEQFF
17	few	TRBV5-1	TRBD1	TRBJ2-5	TGCGCCAGCAGCTTGGGGGACAGGGGCTCCTCTAGAGAGACCCAGTACTTC	CASSLGDRGSSRETQYF
16	few	TRBV7-9	TRBD1	TRBJ2-7	TGTGCCAGCAGCGTCAGACCGGGACAGGGGGCCAGAGAGCAGTACTTC	CASSVRPGQGAREQYF
15	-	TRBV6-2/TRBV6-3	-	TRBJ1-5	TGTGCCAGCAGGCGCCCCGGGGATAGCAATCAGCCCCAGCATTTT	CASRRPGDSNQPQHF
15	many	TRBV6-2/TRBV6-3	TRBD2	TRBJ2-3	TGTGCCAGCAGCAAGAGCGGGAGGGGCACAGATACGCAGTATTTT	CASSKSGRGTDTQYF
16	-	TRBV27	TRBD2	TRBJ2-1	TGTGCCAGCAGTTTCTTAGCGGGAGAAATGAAGGATGAGCAGTTCTTC	CASSFLAGEMKDEQFF
15	-	TRBV9	-	TRBJ2-5	TGTGCCAGCAGCGTCGCCGCCGGGAACCAAGAGACCCAGTACTTC	CASSVAAGNQETQYF
18	many	TRBV20-1	TRBD2	TRBJ2-1	TGCAGTGCTCGATCCTCCGGGGGGAACGGTAGCTCCTACAATGAGCAGTTCTTC	CSARSSGGNGSSYNEQFF
15	few	TRBV20-1	-	TRBJ2-2	TGCAGTGCTAGAGCTAGCCGACTGAACACCGGGGAGCTGTTTTTT	CSARASRLNTGELFF
8	many	TRBV12-3/TRBV12-4	-	TRBJ2-5	TGTGCCAGCAGTTGCTGGTACTTC	CASSCWYF
15	-	TRBV7-9	TRBD2	TRBJ2-7	TGTGCCAGCAGCGGGGGGGGGGGGGGGGTCGGCGAGCAGTACTTC	CASSGGGGGVGEQYF
14	-	TRBV19	TRBD2	TRBJ2-2	TGTGCCAGTAGAGCGGGGACGAACACCGGGGAGCTGTTTTTT	CASRAGTNTGELFF
16	many	TRBV6-2/TRBV6-3	-	TRBJ2-7	TGTGCCAGCAGTTACTCGAGGGGCAGGGCTACCTACGAGCAGTACTTC	CASSYSRGRATYEQYF
12	many	TRBV7-9	-	TRBJ2-2	TGTGCCAGCAGCCTCGAGTCCGGGGGGCTGTTTTTT	CASSLESGGLFF
15	many	TRBV11-1	-	TRBJ1-2	TGTGCCAGCAGCCCAGGGGTCCAGAACAACTATGGCTACACCTTC	CASSPGVQNNYGYTF
14	-	TRBV27	TRBD2	TRBJ2-7	TGTGCCAGCAGTGGGCGCGGGAGGGGATACGAGCAGTACTTC	CASSGRGRGYEQYF